Below, 19 T cell receptor beta chains from the same sample are listed, as sequenced in a study of blood T cell repertoires in COVID-19. The protocol was immunoSEQ multiplex PCR, while the TCRdb copy is restricted to in-frame clones and leaves out a portion. The sample carries 400,000 to 450,000 clones, approximately 90% recorded once. Material for sequencing was peripheral blood. The receptors were sampled from a man aged 18 to 29 with COVID-19, enrolled during active disease.

J is TRBJ1-5 and V is TRBV2; 8 nucleotides agree with TRBD1. V lost 8 bases, J lost 2 bases, and 8 bases stayed unmatched. The CDR3 has 15 residues. Germline assignment: CDR1 SNHLY and CDR2 FYNNEI. The CDR3 spells CASERTGFGNQPQHF. DNA of the CDR3: TGTGCCAGCGAAAGGACAGGGTTCGGCAATCAGCCCCAGCATTTT.

The V call is TRBV7-3, the J call TRBJ2-3, with TRBD2 identical over 13 bases. V dropped 5 bases and J dropped 1; count of bases not matched to a gene: 9. The germline gives CDR1 SGHTA, CDR2 FQGTGA. The CDR3 spans 18 residues. DNA of the CDR3: TGTGCCAGCAGCCCGGGGGGCACTAGCGGGAGGGGCACAGATACGCAGTATTTT. This encodes CASSPGGTSGRGTDTQYF.

The chain has TRBV4-1 and TRBJ1-1; D perhaps matches TRBD1 (6 bases). The germline V gene encodes CDR1 MGHRA and CDR2 YSYEKL. The CDR3 extends over 17 amino acids. With 3 bases removed from V and 0 bases from J, the gap between germline ends came to 17 bases. As DNA, the CDR3 is TGCGCCAGCAGCCAGTTCCCTCAAACAGGGTTGAACACTGAAGCTTTCTTT. The encoded protein is CASSQFPQTGLNTEAFF.

This chain joins TRBV4-1 and TRBJ2-7, with D perhaps TRBD2 (5 bases). V was clipped by 0 bases and J by 0 bases, with 6 bases between them. Germline V gene data show CDR1 as MGHRA and CDR2 as YSYEKL. This CDR3 spans 14 amino acids. CDR3 in DNA: TGCGCCAGCAGCCAAGAAACTAGCTCCTACGAGCAGTACTTC. Protein: CASSQETSSYEQYF.

The V and J genes are TRBV24-1 and TRBJ1-3; the D is unclear. Looked up from germline, CDR1 is KGHDR and CDR2 is SFDVKD. V gave up 9 bases and J gave up 2 bases, with 19 bases separating them. This CDR3 comprises 16 residues. The CDR3 DNA follows: TGTGCCACCGAAGCCGGCCCCGGGGTTACTGGAAACACCATATATTTT. It codes for CATEAGPGVTGNTIYF.

This clone was seen only once. In DNA, the CDR3 is TGTGCCAGCAGAAACAGGGACAAGCAGTACTTC. Its translation is CASRNRDKQYF. J is TRBJ2-7 and V is TRBV12-3 or TRBV12-4; D is possibly TRBD1 (6 bases). V gave up 6 bases and J gave up 8 bases, with 11 bases separating them. The CDR3 consists of 11 residues.

Only a few counts were recorded for this clone. The gene calls are TRBV11-3 and TRBJ2-1, with no clear D. CDR3 length: 14 amino acids. CDR1 SGHNT and CDR2 YENEEA come from the germline V gene. Trimming removed 3 bases from V and 3 bases from J, with 9 bases in between. For the CDR3, the DNA is TGTGCCAGCAGCTTTGGCGGAGACTACAATGAGCAGTTCTTC. This encodes CASSFGGDYNEQFF.

This rearrangement joins TRBV30 to TRBJ2-3; D is possibly TRBD1 (5 bases). This CDR3 has 15 amino acids. The V end was cut by 0 bases, the J end by 0 bases, with 10 bases between. Germline CDR1 and CDR2: GTSNPN and SVGIG (reference sequence). The DNA for the CDR3 is TGTGCCTGGAGTGTAAGGCCAGGGAGCACAGATACGCAGTATTTT. Translation: CAWSVRPGSTDTQYF. Full variable domain (outside the CDR3, taken from reference TRBV30 and TRBJ2-3): SQTIHQWPATLVQPVGSPLSLECTVEGTSNPNLYWYRQAAGRGLQLLFYSVGIGQISSEVPQNLSASRPQDRQFILSSKKLLLSDSGFYLCAWSVRPGSTDTQYFGPGTRLTVL.

The chain is built from TRBV12-3 or TRBV12-4 and TRBJ2-1; D might be TRBD1 (6 bases). CDR3 length: 13 amino acids. Trimming cost V 6 bases and J 5 bases, with 11 bases left between them. As DNA, the CDR3 is TGTGCCAGCAGCTGGGGGCTAAACAATGAGCAGTTCTTC. As protein: CASSWGLNNEQFF.

The chain couples TRBV6-6 to TRBJ2-7; D is unresolved. Germline V lookup: CDR1 MNHNY, CDR2 SVGAGI (reference sequence). V lost 10 bases and J 0 bases, leaving 7 bases between the germline ends. This CDR3 is 11 amino acids long. The DNA of the CDR3 is TGTGCCACCTCGTACTCCTACGAGCAGTACTTC. The encoded protein is CATSYSYEQYF.

J is TRBJ2-7 and V is TRBV5-1; 8 bases are a match to TRBD2. CDR1 is SGHRS and CDR2 is YFSETQ in the germline V gene. The CDR3 sequence is 14 residues long. The ends lost 0 bases at V and 7 bases at J; junction bases unmatched: 6. This CDR3 reads CASSLGGGGREQYF. The CDR3 coding sequence is TGCGCCAGCAGCTTGGGAGGCGGGGGGCGTGAGCAGTACTTC.

J is TRBJ2-7 and V is TRBV27; D not resolved. V was clipped by 5 bases and J by 2 bases, with 13 bases between them. This CDR3 is 14 amino acids long. Germline CDR1 reads MNHEY; CDR2 reads SMNVEV (reference sequence). Written as DNA, the CDR3 is TGTGCCAGCAGTGTGGCAGGCCCGACCTACGAGCAGTACTTC. Protein product: CASSVAGPTYEQYF.

The chain is built from TRBV19 and TRBJ2-7; a weak D match, TRBD2 (7 bases). V lost 5 bases, J lost 10 bases, and 21 bases lay in between. CDR3 length equals 14 residues. CDR1 and CDR2 from the germline V gene are LNHDA and SQIVND (reference sequence). The CDR3 DNA sequence: TGTGCCAGTAGTCCGAAGGCCGGGGGCGGGGGCCAGTACTTC. As protein: CASSPKAGGGGQYF.

The chain carries TRBV6-5 and TRBJ2-6; 7 nucleotides agree with TRBD1. Looked up from germline, CDR1 is MNHEY and CDR2 is SVGAGI. CDR3 length equals 15 residues. J was trimmed by 2 bases and V by 6 bases; bases with no gene match: 4. In DNA form, the CDR3 reads TGTGCCAGCAGGTCCGACAGGGCTGGGGCCAACGTCCTGACTTTC. This codes for CASRSDRAGANVLTF.

The V gene is TRBV15, the J gene TRBJ2-2; D gene unclear. Germline loops: CDR1 LNHNV, CDR2 YYDKDF (reference sequence). The CDR3 totals 15 residues. V was trimmed by 7 bases and J by 0 bases, leaving 12 bases between them. The chain's CDR3 is CATTLSSTNTGELFF. The CDR3 nucleotides read TGTGCCACCACTTTGAGCTCAACGAACACCGGGGAGCTGTTTTTT.

The V gene is TRBV5-4, the J gene TRBJ1-4; 7 nucleotides line up with TRBD1. V trimming: 4 bases; J trimming: 1 base; junction bases outside the gene matches: 7. The germline CDR1 and CDR2 sequences are SGHNT and YYREEE (reference sequence). This CDR3 has 16 residues. Written as DNA, the CDR3 is TGTGCCAGCAGCCCAGGGGGGCGGCAAACTAATGAAAAACTGTTTTTT. This translates into CASSPGGRQTNEKLFF.

The chain uses TRBV10-1 and TRBJ2-2, with 10 bases fitting TRBD2. Trimming removed 5 bases from V and 7 bases from J; junction bases left unmatched: 7. CDR3 length: 15 residues. Looked up from germline, CDR1 is WNHNN and CDR2 is SYGVQD (reference sequence). CDR3 nucleotides: TGCGCCAGCAGTCTAAGCGGGGGGGCCATCGGGGAGCTGTTTTTT. Translated, it gives CASSLSGGAIGELFF.

The V and J genes are TRBV6-1 and TRBJ1-1; D gene unclear. Trimming removed 3 bases from V and 4 bases from J, with 12 bases in between. Per germline, CDR1 MNHNS and CDR2 SASEGT. The CDR3 extends over 14 amino acids. CDR3 residues: CASSDGEGGTEAFF. The DNA for the CDR3 is TGTGCCAGCAGTGACGGCGAGGGAGGCACTGAAGCTTTCTTT.

J is TRBJ1-1 and V is TRBV5-4; D not resolved. Trimming shortened V by 2 bases and J by 7 bases, and 9 bases separated the two germline ends. This CDR3 is 12 amino acids long. Looked up from germline, CDR1 is SGHNT and CDR2 is YYREEE (reference sequence). CDR3 loop: CASSLRQDEAFF. The CDR3 bases are TGTGCCAGCAGCTTACGGCAGGATGAAGCTTTCTTT.